Here is one T cell receptor (beta chain) with its context. A Seattle source enrolled patients during active infection and followed them longitudinally. The CDR3 sequence is 17 residues long. Looked up from germline, CDR1 is SGHRS and CDR2 is YFSETQ. The trim removed 6 bases at V and 0 bases at J, leaving 14 bases unmatched. The sample belongs to a study of blood T cell repertoires in COVID-19. As for the study in general: Donors in the United States, Italy and Spain gave samples during acute or convalescent COVID-19.

Some clones are missing from TCRdb's copy, which holds only in-frame ones; the method was immunoSEQ multiplex PCR. The sample carries approximately 290,000 clones, roughly nine tenths recorded once. J is TRBJ2-5 and V is TRBV5-1, with 7 bases matching TRBD2. The clonotype originates from a woman between 25 and 40 years old with COVID-19, enrolled during active disease. The sequenced sample consisted of peripheral blood. In DNA form, the CDR3 reads TGCGCCAGCAACGACGTACAAGCGGGGCCAGACCAAGAGACCCAGTACTTC. Amino acids: CASNDVQAGPDQETQYF.